This TCR beta chain emerged from a study of cytomegalovirus exposure and HLA in healthy donors. The PCR made use of 60 Vbeta and 13 Jbeta primers. Only in-frame clones appear in the TCRdb table, and some are missing; sequencing was by immunoSEQ multiplex PCR. The data contain approximately 37,000 clones, roughly 82% of them seen just once; the ten biggest clones take up over 9.5%. Sequencing was carried out using PBMCs. The sequence derives from a young woman in good health and CMV-seropositive.

Here the CDR3 DNA reads TGTGCCAGCAGTCAGGGAGGAGGCTCCTACGAGCAGTACTTC. Protein sequence: CASSQGGGSYEQYF. The chain combines TRBV6-5 with TRBJ2-7; a weak D match, TRBD2 (6 bases). CDR1 and CDR2 from the germline V gene are MNHEY and SVGAGI. V lost 5 bases and J lost 0, with 11 bases in between. CDR3 length: 14 residues.